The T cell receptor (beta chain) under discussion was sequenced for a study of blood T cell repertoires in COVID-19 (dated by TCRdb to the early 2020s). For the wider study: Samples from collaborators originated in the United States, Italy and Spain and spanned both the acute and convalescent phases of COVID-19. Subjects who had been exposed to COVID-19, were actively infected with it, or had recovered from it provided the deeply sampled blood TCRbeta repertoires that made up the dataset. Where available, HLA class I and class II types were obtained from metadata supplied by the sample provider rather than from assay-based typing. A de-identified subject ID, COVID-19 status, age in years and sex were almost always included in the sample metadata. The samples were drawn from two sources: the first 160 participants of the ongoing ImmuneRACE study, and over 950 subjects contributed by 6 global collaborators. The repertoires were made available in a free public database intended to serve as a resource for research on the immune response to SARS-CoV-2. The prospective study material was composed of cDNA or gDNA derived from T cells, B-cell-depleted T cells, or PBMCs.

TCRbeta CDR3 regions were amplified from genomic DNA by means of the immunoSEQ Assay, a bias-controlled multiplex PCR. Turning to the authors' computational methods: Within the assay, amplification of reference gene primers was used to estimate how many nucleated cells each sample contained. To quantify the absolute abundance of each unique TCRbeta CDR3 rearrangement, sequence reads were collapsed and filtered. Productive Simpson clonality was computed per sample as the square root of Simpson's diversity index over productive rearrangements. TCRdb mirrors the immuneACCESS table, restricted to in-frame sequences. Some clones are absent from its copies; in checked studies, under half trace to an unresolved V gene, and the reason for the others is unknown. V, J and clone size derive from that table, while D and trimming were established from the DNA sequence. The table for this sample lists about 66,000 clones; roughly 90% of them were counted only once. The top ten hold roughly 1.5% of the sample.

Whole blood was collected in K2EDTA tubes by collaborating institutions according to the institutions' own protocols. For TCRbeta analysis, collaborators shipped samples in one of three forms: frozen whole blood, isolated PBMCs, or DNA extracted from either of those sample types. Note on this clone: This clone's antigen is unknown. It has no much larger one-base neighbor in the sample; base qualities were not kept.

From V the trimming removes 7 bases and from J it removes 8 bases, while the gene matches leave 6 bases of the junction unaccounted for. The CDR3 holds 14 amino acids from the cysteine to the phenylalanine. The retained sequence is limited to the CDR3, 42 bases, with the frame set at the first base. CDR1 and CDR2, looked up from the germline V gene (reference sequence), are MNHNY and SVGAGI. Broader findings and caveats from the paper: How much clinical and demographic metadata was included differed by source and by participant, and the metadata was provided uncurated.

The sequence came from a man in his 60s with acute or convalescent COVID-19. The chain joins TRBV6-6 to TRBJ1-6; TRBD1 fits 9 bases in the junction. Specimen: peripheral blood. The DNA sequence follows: TGTGCCAGCACCATAGGACAGGGGTATTCACCCCTCCACTTT. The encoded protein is CASTIGQGYSPLHF.